Below, 25 T cell receptor beta chains from the same sample are listed, as sequenced in a study of immune evolution from preneoplasia to lung adenocarcinoma. Produced via immunoSEQ multiplex PCR; TCRdb's table is partial and in-frame only. The sample holds about 4,900 clones, about 78% seen once. The source material was FFPE minimally invasive lung adenocarcinoma tissue. All receptors derive from a person between 60 and 79 years old with lung adenocarcinoma.

The rearrangement links TRBV5-6 to TRBJ2-3; 12 positions agree with TRBD1. V gave up 5 bases and J gave up 2 bases; unmatched junction bases: 3. Germline values: CDR1 SGHDT, CDR2 YYEEEE. This CDR3 has 15 residues. Written as DNA, the CDR3 is TGTGCCAGCAGACGGGACAGGGGGCTCACAGATACGCAGTATTTT. As protein: CASRRDRGLTDTQYF.

The chain uses TRBV18 and TRBJ1-1, with 7 bases fitting TRBD1. V lost 4 bases, J lost 0 bases, and 2 bases stayed unmatched. There are 14 residues in the CDR3. CDR1 and CDR2 (germline): KGHSH, LQKENI. The CDR3 is CASSRDSLNTEAFF. CDR3 nucleotide sequence: TGTGCCAGCTCACGGGACAGTTTGAACACTGAAGCTTTCTTT.

V and J are TRBV7-9 and TRBJ1-6, with 9 bases aligning to TRBD1. Germline V gene sequence: CDR1 SEHNR, CDR2 FQNEAQ (reference sequence). Trimming cost V 2 bases and J 4 bases; bases outside gene matches: 6. This CDR3 is 17 amino acids long. In DNA form, the CDR3 reads TGTGCCAGCAGCTTATCGGGACAGGGACTTTATAATTCACCCCTCCACTTT. Translating gives CASSLSGQGLYNSPLHF.

This clone turned up a few times. The chain carries TRBV4-1 and TRBJ2-4, with D perhaps matching TRBD1 or TRBD2 (6 bases each). This CDR3 comprises 15 residues. Germline V gene lookup returns CDR1 MGHRA and CDR2 YSYEKL. With 0 bases removed from V and 3 bases from J, the gap between germline ends came to 9 bases. CDR3 sequence reads: CASSQDRGGKNIQYF. DNA of the CDR3: TGCGCCAGCAGCCAAGACAGGGGAGGCAAAAACATTCAGTACTTC.

The V and J genes are TRBV9 and TRBJ2-2; D call uncertain. Germline loops: CDR1 SGDLS, CDR2 YYNGEE. V gave up 0 bases and J gave up 6 bases, with 12 bases separating them. The CDR3 totals 15 residues. The CDR3 DNA reads TGTGCCAGCAGCGTAGGAGGTGTCACGGCCGGGGAGCTGTTTTTT. Amino acid sequence: CASSVGGVTAGELFF.

The chain recombines TRBV18 with TRBJ1-2; 9 bases are a match to TRBD1. After removal of 3 bases from V and 4 bases from J, the junction contained 6 bases not matched to a gene. This CDR3 has 15 amino acids. Germline values: CDR1 KGHSH, CDR2 LQKENI. The CDR3 DNA reads as TGTGCCAGCTCACCGGGACAGGGTTTGGGCTATGGCTACACCTTC. Its protein product is CASSPGQGLGYGYTF.

The chain is built from TRBV7-3 and TRBJ2-2; maybe TRBD1 (5 bases). The CDR3 covers 13 residues. Germline V gene sequence: CDR1 SGHTA, CDR2 FQGTGA. V lost 5 bases and J lost 5, with 9 bases in between. The CDR3 loop reads CASSPRVTGELFF. In nucleotides, the CDR3 is TGTGCCAGCAGCCCCAGGGTTACCGGGGAGCTGTTTTTT.

The chain combines TRBV15 with TRBJ2-7, with D possibly matching TRBD2 (6 bases). Germline CDR1 reads LNHNV; CDR2 reads YYDKDF (reference sequence). V lost 0 bases to trimming and J lost 0 bases, with 15 bases between them. This CDR3 has 17 amino acids. The CDR3 loop is CATSRDLGGVSSYEQYF. As DNA, the CDR3 is TGTGCCACCAGCAGAGATCTAGGCGGGGTCAGCTCCTACGAGCAGTACTTC.

V and J are TRBV7-8 and TRBJ2-7; D gene uncertain. The CDR3 contains 13 residues. V dropped 5 bases and J dropped 1 base, with 9 bases sitting between them. CDR1 and CDR2 from the germline V gene are SGHVS and FQNEAQ. DNA for the CDR3: TGTGCCAGCAGCCCAGTTAATTCCTACGAGCAGTACTTC. As protein: CASSPVNSYEQYF.

V is TRBV9 and J is TRBJ1-6; possibly TRBD1 for D (5 bases). The V gene's germline CDR1 is SGDLS and CDR2 YYNGEE. The ends were cut back, 4 bases at V and 8 bases at J, with 19 bases in the middle. The CDR3 covers 16 residues. The DNA of the CDR3 is TGTGCCAGCAGCTCCCTCGCAGGGCCTCAAGATTCACCCCTCCACTTT. It encodes CASSSLAGPQDSPLHF.

V is TRBV14 and J is TRBJ2-7; D gene ambiguous. V was cut by 4 bases and J by 1 base, with 8 bases left in between. Per the germline V gene, CDR1 is SGHDN and CDR2 is FVKESK. The CDR3 loop spans 13 amino acids. CDR3 sequence reads: CASSPAWSYEQYF. Here the CDR3 DNA reads TGTGCCAGCAGCCCAGCGTGGTCCTACGAGCAGTACTTC. Full variable domain (remainder filled in from reference TRBV14 and TRBJ2-7): EAGVTQFPSHSVIEKGQTVTLRCDPISGHDNLYWYRRVMGKEIKFLLHFVKESKQDESGMPNNRFLAERTGGTYSTLKVQPAELEDSGVYFCASSPAWSYEQYFGPGTRLTVT.

In the case of this clone: Germline is not matched at one junction end, which may reflect a read error. The chain joins TRBV7-7 to TRBJ2-3; TRBD2 might be the D (6 bases). Germline CDR1 and CDR2: SSHAT and FNYEAQ (reference sequence). The CDR3 extends over 13 amino acids. CDR3 amino acids: CASSLAETDTQYF. The DNA for the CDR3 is TGTGCTAGCAGCTTAGCGGAGACAGATACGCAGTATTTT.

The gene calls are TRBV27 and TRBJ1-2; D is perhaps TRBD1 (5 bases). Trimming pared 2 bases from V and 7 bases from J, leaving 11 bases between. CDR3 size: 13 residues. CDR1 is MNHEY and CDR2 is SMNVEV in the germline V gene (reference sequence). CDR3: CASSLGREGGYTF. For the CDR3, the DNA is TGTGCCAGCAGTTTAGGCAGGGAGGGTGGCTACACCTTC.

This clone was detected once. The V and J genes are TRBV28 and TRBJ2-7; D may correspond to TRBD1 or TRBD2 (6 bases each). Trimming stripped 5 bases from V and 3 bases from J, with 8 bases between. This CDR3 region has 12 residues. The germline V gene encodes CDR1 MDHEN and CDR2 SYDVKM. The CDR3 loop is CASSEGGYEQYF. The CDR3 coding sequence is TGTGCCAGCAGTGAGGGGGGCTACGAGCAGTACTTC.

This chain uses TRBV5-8 with TRBJ1-4; D is uncertain. Germline V lookup: CDR1 SGHTS, CDR2 YDEGEE. The CDR3 sequence is 15 residues long. V lost 1 base to trimming and J lost 3 bases, with 10 bases between them. The CDR3 DNA reads TGTGCCAGCAGCTTGAATGCCGGGGCTAATGAAAAACTGTTTTTT. It translates to CASSLNAGANEKLFF.

The chain recombines TRBV6-5 with TRBJ2-7; D is uncertain. The V and J ends lost 0 bases and 3 bases respectively, with 6 bases between them. This CDR3 has 13 amino acids. Per germline, CDR1 MNHEY and CDR2 SVGAGI. CDR3 loop: CASSYSANYEQYF. CDR3 in DNA: TGTGCCAGCAGTTACTCCGCTAACTACGAGCAGTACTTC.

The V gene is TRBV5-8, the J gene TRBJ2-3, with 9 bases lining up with TRBD2. Germline CDR1 and CDR2: SGHTS and YDEGEE. V was clipped by 4 bases and J by 5 bases; unmatched bases: 11. The CDR3 is made up of 16 amino acids. The CDR3 sequence is CASSLLGAGGGDTQYF. The CDR3 DNA sequence: TGTGCCAGCAGCCTTCTTGGAGCGGGGGGAGGAGATACGCAGTATTTT.

CDR3 sequence (DNA): TGTGCTAGTGGTAAAGGACAAAGCACAGATACGCAGTATTTT. The encoded protein is CASGKGQSTDTQYF. The V and J genes are TRBV12-5 and TRBJ2-3, with D possibly TRBD1 on 5 matching bases. This CDR3 has 14 residues. Germline CDR1 is LGHNT and CDR2 is FRNRAP. V lost 5 bases and J lost 0, with 9 bases in between. The full variable domain, its missing parts supplied by reference TRBV12-5 and TRBJ2-3, is DARVTQTPRHKVTEMGQEVTMRCQPILGHNTVFWYRQTMMQGLELLAYFRNRAPLDDSGMPKDRFSAEMPDATLATLKIQPSEPRDSAVYFCASGKGQSTDTQYFGPGTRLTVL.

The rearrangement uses TRBV7-9 and TRBJ1-1, with 8 bases that match TRBD1. The CDR3 has 17 residues. Trimming cost V 2 bases and J 2 bases; bases outside gene matches: 10. Germline V gives CDR1 SEHNR, CDR2 FQNEAQ (reference sequence). CDR3 sequence reads: CASSLSRPGGVNTEAFF. CDR3 sequence (DNA): TGTGCCAGCAGCTTATCGCGTCCAGGGGGCGTCAACACTGAAGCTTTCTTT.

The V and J genes are TRBV5-5 and TRBJ2-5; D might be TRBD1 (5 bases). The CDR3 consists of 15 residues. Germline loops: CDR1 SGHKS, CDR2 YYEKEE (reference sequence). V gave up 4 bases and J gave up 4 bases, with 17 bases separating them. The DNA for the CDR3 is TGTGCCAGCAGCGACCAGCAGGGTCGAGGAGAGACCCAGTACTTC. Encoded protein: CASSDQQGRGETQYF.

CDR3 residues: CASSAGLTVNSGNTIYF. As DNA, the CDR3 is TGCGCCAGCAGCGCCGGACTGACAGTTAACTCTGGAAACACCATATATTTT. The chain employs TRBV5-1 and TRBJ1-3; a weak D match, TRBD1 (5 bases). CDR1 is SGHRS and CDR2 is YFSETQ in the germline V gene. The CDR3 length is 17 residues. The germline V and J ends were trimmed by 4 bases and 0 bases, with 17 bases remaining between them. Based on the CDR3 plus reference TRBV5-1 and TRBJ1-3, the full variable domain is KAGVTQTPRYLIKTRGQQVTLSCSPISGHRSVSWYQQTPGQGLQFLFEYFSETQRNKGNFPGRFSGRQFSNSRSEMNVSTLELGDSALYLCASSAGLTVNSGNTIYFGEGSWLTVV.

The J gene is TRBJ1-6, the V gene TRBV6-1, with D tentatively TRBD1 (6 bases). The CDR3 sequence is 15 residues long. Germline assignment: CDR1 MNHNS and CDR2 SASEGT. Trimming left V 2 bases short and J 10 bases short, with 15 bases between. This CDR3 is CASSELRQGRSPLHF. CDR3 nucleotide sequence: TGTGCCAGCAGTGAACTAAGGCAGGGGCGCTCACCCCTCCACTTT.

The CDR3 coding sequence is TGTGCCAGCAGCCACCGGCTACACTCTGGGGCCAACGTCCTGACTTTC. This translates into CASSHRLHSGANVLTF. The chain has TRBV14 and TRBJ2-6; D unclear. V lost 3 bases to trimming and J lost 0 bases, with 9 bases between them. The germline gives CDR1 SGHDN, CDR2 FVKESK. The CDR3 contains 16 residues.

A note on this clone: The junction does not match germline at one end; this may be a read error. The rearrangement links TRBV10-3 to TRBJ2-7; 10 positions match TRBD1. The germline CDR1 and CDR2 sequences are ENHRY and SYGVKD. The CDR3 runs to 18 residues. The CDR3 loop reads CASGATVNRDRGIYEQYF. The DNA of the CDR3 is TGTGCCAGTGGAGCCACAGTCAACCGGGACAGGGGAATCTACGAGCAGTACTTT.

This chain connects TRBV30 to TRBJ1-1; TRBD1 agrees at 10 bases. CDR3 length: 16 residues. Germline assignment: CDR1 GTSNPN and CDR2 SVGIG (reference sequence). The junction had 13 bases not matched to a gene; V was cut back by 2 bases and J by 7 bases. The CDR3 loop is CAWSSPIGQGVDEAFF. DNA for the CDR3: TGTGCCTGGAGTTCTCCCATTGGACAGGGGGTGGATGAAGCTTTCTTT.